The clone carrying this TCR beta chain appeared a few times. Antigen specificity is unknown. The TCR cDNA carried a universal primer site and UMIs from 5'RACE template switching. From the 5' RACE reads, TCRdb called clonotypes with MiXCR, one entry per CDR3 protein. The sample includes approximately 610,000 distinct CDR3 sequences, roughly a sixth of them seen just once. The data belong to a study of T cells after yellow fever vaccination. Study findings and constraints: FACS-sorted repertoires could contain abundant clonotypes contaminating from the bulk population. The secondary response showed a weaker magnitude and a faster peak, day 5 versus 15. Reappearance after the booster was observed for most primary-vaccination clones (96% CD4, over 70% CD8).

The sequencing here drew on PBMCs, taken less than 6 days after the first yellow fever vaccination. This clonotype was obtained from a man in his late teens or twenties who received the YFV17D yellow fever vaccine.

The CDR3 DNA follows: TGTGCCAGCATCTCAGGGTCCGGGGAGCTGTTTTTT. Translation gives CASISGSGELFF. The chain carries TRBV12-3 or TRBV12-4 and TRBJ2-2; the D gene is possibly TRBD1 (5 bases). V lost 7 bases and J lost 6, with 9 bases in between. This CDR3 has 12 residues.